This T cell receptor (beta chain) was retrieved from a study of blood T cells in healthy people across ages. Whole-study results and caveats: Researchers deemed the diversity estimates from one million T cells underestimates.

A sample-barcoded 5' primer and a J-beta primer mix were used in a second PCR of about 7 to 12 cycles. TCRdb ran MiXCR on the 5' RACE reads and lists one entry per CDR3 protein. The table includes around 1,000,000 distinct CDR3 sequences, approximately 25% detected once. The germline V gene has CDR1 LGHNA and CDR2 YSLEER. CDR3 length: 14 amino acids. The junction had 9 bases not matched to a gene; V was cut back by 6 bases and J by 6 bases. On this clonotype: Its specificity is unknown.

Staff drew approximately 9.7 milliliters of peripheral blood from each donor. These sequences were also reported in another study, on T cells of mothers and their children. As reported in that work: Evidence of persistent microchimeric T cell clones was absent.

The V and J genes are TRBV4-3 and TRBJ2-7; TRBD1 matches at 9 bases. The specimen sequenced was blood. This receptor was taken from a girl aged 2-9 years in good health. The CDR3 reads CASRRDRELGEQYF. As DNA, the CDR3 is TGCGCCAGCAGGCGGGACAGGGAGTTAGGCGAGCAGTACTTC.